These 10 T cell receptor beta chains came from one sample sequenced in a study of blood T cell repertoires in COVID-19. TCRdb's copy holds only in-frame clones and misses some; the assay was immunoSEQ multiplex PCR. The profile shows some 340,000 clones, 85% of them singletons. Sequenced material: peripheral blood. All receptors derive from a woman aged 18-35 years with acute or convalescent COVID-19.

The rearrangement links TRBV27 to TRBJ2-5; a possible D gene is TRBD1 (6 bases). The CDR3 length is 16 residues. V was clipped by 4 bases and J by 8 bases, with 23 bases between them. Germline CDR1 reads MNHEY; CDR2 reads SMNVEV (reference sequence). This CDR3 reads CASSYTSQGSGETQYF. The DNA for the CDR3 is TGTGCCAGCAGTTACACCTCCCAGGGGTCCGGGGAAACCCAGTACTTC.

The chain is built from TRBV9 and TRBJ1-4; 11 positions agree with TRBD1. J was trimmed by 7 bases and V by 0 bases; bases with no gene match: 2. Germline CDR1 reads SGDLS; CDR2 reads YYNGEE. This CDR3 contains 15 residues. The CDR3 protein is CASSVGTGGFEKLFF. The CDR3 region has the DNA TGTGCCAGCAGCGTAGGGACAGGGGGCTTTGAAAAACTGTTTTTT.

This chain connects TRBV12-3 or TRBV12-4 to TRBJ2-2, with a weak D call TRBD2 (5 bases). Trimming left V 8 bases short and J 5 bases short, with 9 bases between. The CDR3 spans 12 residues. DNA for the CDR3: TGTGCCAGCCGGAGGACGACCGGGGAGCTGTTTTTT. It is translated as CASRRTTGELFF.

CDR3 amino acids: CASSITYNEQFF. The CDR3 nucleotides read TGTGCCAGTAGTATCACTTACAATGAGCAGTTCTTC. The chain is built from TRBV19 and TRBJ2-1; D remains ambiguous. V lost 3 bases to trimming and J lost 4 bases, with 4 bases between them. Germline CDR1 and CDR2: LNHDA and SQIVND (reference sequence). This CDR3 has 12 amino acids.

The chain has TRBV7-3 and TRBJ2-1, with TRBD2 identical over 13 bases. V was pared by 2 bases and J by 10 bases, with 11 bases of the junction left unmatched. CDR3 length: 17 amino acids. Looked up from germline, CDR1 is SGHTA and CDR2 is FQGTGA. The CDR3 nucleotides read TGTGCCAGCAGCTTAGAATCCGTCGAGGGACTAGCGGGGGAGCAGTTCTTC. The encoded protein is CASSLESVEGLAGEQFF.

The chain joins TRBV27 to TRBJ1-1, with D possibly matching TRBD1 (6 bases). With 5 bases removed from V and 1 base from J, the gap between germline ends came to 11 bases. The CDR3 spans 14 residues. Germline V CDR1 and CDR2: MNHEY, SMNVEV (reference sequence). The CDR3 spells CASSLLQGNTEAFF. DNA for the CDR3: TGTGCCAGCAGTCTCCTACAGGGGAACACTGAAGCTTTCTTT.

A single count supports this clone. The chain couples TRBV28 to TRBJ2-5, with TRBD2 matching over 11 bases. Germline V gene lookup returns CDR1 MDHEN and CDR2 SYDVKM. The CDR3 covers 17 residues. The junction had 12 bases not matched to a gene; V was cut back by 4 bases and J by 5 bases. CDR3 nucleotides: TGTGCCAGCAGTTCTTCCGTAGCGGGAGGGCGTGTGGAGACCCAGTACTTC. It translates to CASSSSVAGGRVETQYF. Looking up the rest from reference TRBV28 and TRBJ2-5 gives the full variable domain: DVKVTQSSRYLVKRTGEKVFLECVQDMDHENMFWYRQDPGLGLRLIYFSYDVKMKEKGDIPEGYSVSREKKERFSLILESASTNQTSMYLCASSSSVAGGRVETQYFGPGTRLLVL.

This clone showed up just once. The CDR3 loop is CASSTRTSGRANTGELFF. The CDR3 DNA is TGTGCCAGCAGCACTCGGACTAGCGGGAGGGCGAACACCGGGGAGCTGTTTTTT. The rearrangement joins TRBV11-2 to TRBJ2-2; TRBD2 aligns across 15 bases. The junction had 4 bases not matched to a gene; V was cut back by 5 bases and J by 0 bases. Germline loops: CDR1 SGHAT, CDR2 FQNNGV. This CDR3 contains 18 residues. The whole variable domain, filled in from reference TRBV11-2 and TRBJ2-2, reads EAGVAQSPRYKIIEKRQSVAFWCNPISGHATLYWYQQILGQGPKLLIQFQNNGVVDDSQLPKDRFSAERLKGVDSTLKIQPAKLEDSAVYLCASSTRTSGRANTGELFFGEGSRLTVL.

J is TRBJ2-5 and V is TRBV15; 12 bases match TRBD2. The CDR3 length is 15 residues. Unmatched junction bases numbered 4, after V lost 3 bases and J lost 5 bases. Germline loops: CDR1 LNHNV, CDR2 YYDKDF (reference sequence). Written as DNA, the CDR3 is TGTGCCACCAGCAGGCTAGCGGGGGGGCGGGAGACCCAGTACTTC. Amino acids: CATSRLAGGRETQYF. The full variable domain, in which reference TRBV15 and TRBJ2-5 provide the parts outside the CDR3, is DAMVIQNPRYQVTQFGKPVTLSCSQTLNHNVMYWYQQKSSQAPKLLFHYYDKDFNNEADTPDNFQSRRPNTSFCFLDIRSPGLGDTAMYLCATSRLAGGRETQYFGPGTRLLVL.

This rearrangement joins TRBV6-6 to TRBJ1-5, with D possibly matching TRBD1 (6 bases). CDR3 length: 15 residues. Trimming removed 2 bases from V and 6 bases from J, with 14 bases in between. From germline, CDR1 is MNHNY and CDR2 SVGAGI (reference sequence). The CDR3 loop reads CASSYGTYRGQPQHF. CDR3 bases: TGTGCCAGCAGTTACGGGACATACCGAGGTCAGCCCCAGCATTTT.